This TCR beta chain is from a study of blood T cell repertoires in COVID-19. The wider study: Sources were T cells, B-cell-depleted T cells, or PBMCs; the material itself was cDNA or gDNA.

The V end lost 6 bases, the J end lost 0 bases, and 11 bases lay between the germline ends. From germline, CDR1 is SGHDN and CDR2 FVKESK. CDR3 length equals 15 residues. TCRdb keeps only in-frame clones here, not all; method: immunoSEQ multiplex PCR. The sample yields some 170,000 clones, 85% to 95% seen once. Sequenced material: peripheral blood. The chain carries TRBV14 and TRBJ1-4; the D is unclear. This receptor was identified in a woman aged 60 to 75 with COVID-19, enrolled during active disease. The CDR3 sequence: CASRNTFATNEKLFF. The CDR3 DNA is TGTGCCAGCAGAAACACGTTTGCAACTAATGAAAAACTGTTTTTT.